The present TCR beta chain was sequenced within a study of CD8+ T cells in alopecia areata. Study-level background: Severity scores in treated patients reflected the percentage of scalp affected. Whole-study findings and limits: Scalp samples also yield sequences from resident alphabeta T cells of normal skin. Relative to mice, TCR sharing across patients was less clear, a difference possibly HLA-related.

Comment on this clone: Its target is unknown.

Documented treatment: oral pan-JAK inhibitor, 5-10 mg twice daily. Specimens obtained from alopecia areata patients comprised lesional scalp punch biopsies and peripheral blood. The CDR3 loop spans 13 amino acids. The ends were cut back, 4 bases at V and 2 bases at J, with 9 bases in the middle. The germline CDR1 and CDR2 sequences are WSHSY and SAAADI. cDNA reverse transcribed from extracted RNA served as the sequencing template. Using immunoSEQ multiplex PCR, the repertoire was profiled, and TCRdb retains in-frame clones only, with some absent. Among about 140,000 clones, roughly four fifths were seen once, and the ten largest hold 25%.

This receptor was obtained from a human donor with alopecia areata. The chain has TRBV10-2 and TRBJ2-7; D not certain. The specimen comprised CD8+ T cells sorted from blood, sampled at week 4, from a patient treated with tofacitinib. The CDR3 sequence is CASSVSSPYEQYF. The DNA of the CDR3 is TGCGCCAGCAGTGTCTCGAGTCCCTACGAGCAGTACTTC.